This TCR beta chain comes out of a study of graft-versus-host responses after intestinal transplantation. Study background: Grafts were multivisceral, liver-intestinal, or isolated intestinal. Recipients across the board were started on anti-thymocyte globulin induction, then kept on tacrolimus and steroids for two to three years.

For this clone: Its antigen is as yet unknown.

The CDR3 is made up of 14 amino acids. Germline-derived CDR1 and CDR2 are SNHLY and FYNNEI. V lost 7 bases, J lost 6 bases, and 8 bases stayed unmatched. The assay was immunoSEQ multiplex PCR, and TCRdb's table has in-frame clones only and misses some. The sample lists roughly 97,000 clones, roughly nine tenths seen once, with around 0.9% in the top ten. The TCR originated in a human donor who received an intestinal transplant. Sample: unstimulated CD4+ T cells sorted from spleen or lymph node cells, taken before intestinal transplant. The rearrangement uses TRBV2 and TRBJ1-5; 8 positions match TRBD1. The CDR3, as DNA: TGTGCCAGCACCCCACAGGGGGTCTCTCAGCCCCAGCATTTT. It codes for CASTPQGVSQPQHF.